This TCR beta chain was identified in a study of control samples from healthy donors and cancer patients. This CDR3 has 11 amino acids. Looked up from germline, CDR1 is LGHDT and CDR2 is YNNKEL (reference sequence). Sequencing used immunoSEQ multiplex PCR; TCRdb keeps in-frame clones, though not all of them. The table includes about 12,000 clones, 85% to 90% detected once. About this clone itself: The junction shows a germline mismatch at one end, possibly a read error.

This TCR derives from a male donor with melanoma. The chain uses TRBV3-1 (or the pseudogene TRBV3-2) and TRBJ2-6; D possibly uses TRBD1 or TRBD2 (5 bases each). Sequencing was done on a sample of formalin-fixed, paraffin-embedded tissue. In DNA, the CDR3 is TGTGCCAGCAGCACCCGTGGGGGTATGGCTTTC. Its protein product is CASSTRGGMAF.